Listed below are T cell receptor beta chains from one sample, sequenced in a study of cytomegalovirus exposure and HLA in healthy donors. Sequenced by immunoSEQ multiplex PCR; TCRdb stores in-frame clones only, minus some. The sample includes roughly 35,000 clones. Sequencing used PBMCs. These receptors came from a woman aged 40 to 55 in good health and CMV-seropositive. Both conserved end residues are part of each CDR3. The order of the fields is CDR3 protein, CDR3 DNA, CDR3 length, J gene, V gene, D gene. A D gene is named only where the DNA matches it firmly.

CDR3 protein: CASTTPGQVGYGYTF
CDR3 DNA: TGTGCCAGCACTACGCCTGGACAGGTGGGGTATGGCTACACCTTC
CDR3 length: 15
J gene: TRBJ1-2
V gene: TRBV2
D gene: TRBD1

CDR3 protein: CASANSVYEQYF
CDR3 DNA: TGTGCTAGTGCCAATTCAGTCTACGAGCAGTACTTC
CDR3 length: 12
J gene: TRBJ2-7
V gene: TRBV12-5
D gene: .

CDR3 protein: CATSRDRRGYTF
CDR3 DNA: TGTGCCACCAGCAGAGATCGGAGGGGCTACACCTTC
CDR3 length: 12
J gene: TRBJ1-2
V gene: TRBV15
D gene: .

CDR3 protein: CASSQDGLPLGEQYF
CDR3 DNA: TGCGCCAGCAGCCAAGATGGACTCCCCCTCGGCGAGCAGTACTTC
CDR3 length: 15
J gene: TRBJ2-7
V gene: TRBV4-1
D gene: .

CDR3 protein: CASSYDSLLAKNIQYF
CDR3 DNA: TGTGCCAGCAGTTACGACAGCCTACTAGCCAAAAACATTCAGTACTTC
CDR3 length: 16
J gene: TRBJ2-4
V gene: TRBV6-6
D gene: .

CDR3 protein: CASSDLGEQFF
CDR3 DNA: TGTGCCAGCAGTGATCTCGGGGAGCAGTTCTTC
CDR3 length: 11
J gene: TRBJ2-1
V gene: TRBV6-1
D gene: .

CDR3 protein: CASSTQQGGQPQHF
CDR3 DNA: TGTGCCAGCAGTACCCAGCAGGGTGGTCAGCCCCAGCATTTT
CDR3 length: 14
J gene: TRBJ1-5
V gene: TRBV28
D gene: .

CDR3 protein: CASSAVGGDSGNCEQYF
CDR3 DNA: TGTGCCAGCAGCGCAGTGGGTGGGGACAGTGGTAACTGCGAGCAGTACTTC
CDR3 length: 17
J gene: TRBJ2-7
V gene: TRBV9
D gene: TRBD1

CDR3 protein: CAIRGVQGQPQHF
CDR3 DNA: TGTGCCATCAGGGGGGTCCAGGGGCAGCCCCAGCATTTT
CDR3 length: 13
J gene: TRBJ1-5
V gene: TRBV10-3
D gene: .

CDR3 protein: CSVVLGQGGTEAFF
CDR3 DNA: TGCAGCGTTGTCTTGGGACAGGGGGGCACTGAAGCTTTCTTT
CDR3 length: 14
J gene: TRBJ1-1
V gene: TRBV29-1
D gene: TRBD1

CDR3 protein: CASSESGRASGELFF
CDR3 DNA: TGTGCCAGCAGCGAAAGCGGGAGGGCCTCCGGGGAGCTGTTTTTT
CDR3 length: 15
J gene: TRBJ2-2
V gene: TRBV9
D gene: TRBD2

CDR3 protein: CASTYDSNTEAFF
CDR3 DNA: TGTGCCAGTACCTACGATTCAAACACTGAAGCTTTCTTT
CDR3 length: 13
J gene: TRBJ1-1
V gene: TRBV19
D gene: .

CDR3 protein: CAWSVQGRGLRTGELFF
CDR3 DNA: TGTGCCTGGAGTGTACAGGGGCGAGGCTTAAGGACCGGGGAGCTGTTTTTT
CDR3 length: 17
J gene: TRBJ2-2
V gene: TRBV30
D gene: TRBD1

CDR3 protein: CASSPPTAEGPRTQYF
CDR3 DNA: TGTGCCAGTAGTCCCCCCACAGCGGAGGGCCCTCGTACCCAGTACTTC
CDR3 length: 16
J gene: TRBJ2-5
V gene: TRBV19
D gene: .

CDR3 protein: CSVVGVVRDRPYEQYF
CDR3 DNA: TGCAGCGTTGTCGGCGTTGTACGGGACAGACCCTACGAGCAGTACTTC
CDR3 length: 16
J gene: TRBJ2-7
V gene: TRBV29-1
D gene: TRBD1

CDR3 protein: CASSVTGNTGELFF
CDR3 DNA: TGTGCCAGCAGTGTGACAGGGAACACCGGGGAGCTGTTTTTT
CDR3 length: 14
J gene: TRBJ2-2
V gene: TRBV6-1
D gene: .

CDR3 protein: CASRANRAFNYGYTF
CDR3 DNA: TGTGCCAGCAGGGCCAACAGGGCTTTTAACTATGGCTACACCTTC
CDR3 length: 15
J gene: TRBJ1-2
V gene: TRBV2
D gene: .

CDR3 protein: CASSLGLAGGLEQYF
CDR3 DNA: TGTGCCAGCAGCTTAGGACTAGCGGGGGGGCTCGAGCAGTACTTC
CDR3 length: 15
J gene: TRBJ2-7
V gene: TRBV5-8
D gene: TRBD2

CDR3 protein: CASSPGTGSNIQYF
CDR3 DNA: TGCGCCAGCAGTCCCGGGACAGGGTCGAACATTCAGTACTTC
CDR3 length: 14
J gene: TRBJ2-4
V gene: TRBV5-1
D gene: TRBD1

CDR3 protein: CASSIDPFIEGNTEAFF
CDR3 DNA: TGTGCCAGTAGTATAGATCCCTTTATTGAGGGGAACACTGAAGCTTTCTTT
CDR3 length: 17
J gene: TRBJ1-1
V gene: TRBV19
D gene: .

CDR3 protein: CASRAQGVGEKLFF
CDR3 DNA: TGTGCCAGCAGAGCACAGGGGGTAGGGGAAAAACTGTTTTTT
CDR3 length: 14
J gene: TRBJ1-4
V gene: TRBV6-1
D gene: TRBD1

CDR3 protein: CASSSAVFRGPSGANVLTF
CDR3 DNA: TGTGCCAGCAGCTCCGCTGTATTTAGGGGGCCCTCTGGGGCCAACGTCCTGACTTTC
CDR3 length: 19
J gene: TRBJ2-6
V gene: TRBV27
D gene: TRBD1

CDR3 protein: CASSLFSGGLTGELFF
CDR3 DNA: TGTGCCAGCAGTTTATTCAGCGGGGGCCTAACCGGGGAGCTGTTTTTT
CDR3 length: 16
J gene: TRBJ2-2
V gene: TRBV28
D gene: TRBD2

CDR3 protein: CASSQERQGHTIIQYF
CDR3 DNA: TGCGCCAGCAGCCAAGAACGACAGGGACATACCATCATTCAGTACTTC
CDR3 length: 16
J gene: TRBJ2-4
V gene: TRBV4-3
D gene: TRBD1

CDR3 protein: CASKRGQSYGYTF
CDR3 DNA: TGTGCCAGCAAAAGAGGACAAAGTTATGGCTACACCTTC
CDR3 length: 13
J gene: TRBJ1-2
V gene: TRBV19
D gene: .

CDR3 protein: CASSLALADEQFF
CDR3 DNA: TGCGCCAGCAGCTTGGCGTTAGCTGATGAGCAGTTCTTC
CDR3 length: 13
J gene: TRBJ2-1
V gene: TRBV5-1
D gene: .

CDR3 protein: CASSPKGLAGAVQETQYF
CDR3 DNA: TGTGCCAGCTCACCAAAGGGACTAGCGGGGGCCGTACAAGAGACCCAGTACTTC
CDR3 length: 18
J gene: TRBJ2-5
V gene: TRBV18
D gene: TRBD2

CDR3 protein: CAWRNFGGRVNEKLFF
CDR3 DNA: TGTGCCTGGAGGAACTTCGGTGGCAGGGTCAATGAAAAACTGTTTTTT
CDR3 length: 16
J gene: TRBJ1-4
V gene: TRBV30
D gene: .

CDR3 protein: CAISESNSPFKNIQYF
CDR3 DNA: TGTGCCATCAGTGAGTCGAACAGCCCTTTCAAAAACATTCAGTACTTC
CDR3 length: 16
J gene: TRBJ2-4
V gene: TRBV10-3
D gene: .

CDR3 protein: CASSSDRGNEKLFF
CDR3 DNA: TGTGCCAGCAGCTCCGACAGGGGAAATGAAAAACTGTTTTTT
CDR3 length: 14
J gene: TRBJ1-4
V gene: TRBV9
D gene: TRBD1

CDR3 protein: CASSPPGGDEQYF
CDR3 DNA: TGTGCCAGCAGTCCCCCCGGGGGGGACGAGCAGTACTTC
CDR3 length: 13
J gene: TRBJ2-7
V gene: TRBV6-5
D gene: TRBD2

CDR3 protein: CSVEDPWTSGRNTGTGELFF
CDR3 DNA: TGCAGCGTTGAAGACCCGTGGACTAGCGGGCGAAATACGGGGACCGGGGAGCTGTTTTTT
CDR3 length: 20
J gene: TRBJ2-2
V gene: TRBV29-1
D gene: TRBD2

CDR3 protein: CASRPGQGNYEQYF
CDR3 DNA: TGTGCCAGCAGACCGGGACAGGGAAACTACGAGCAGTACTTC
CDR3 length: 14
J gene: TRBJ2-7
V gene: TRBV28
D gene: TRBD1

CDR3 protein: CAWWRGPDTEAFF
CDR3 DNA: TGTGCCTGGTGGAGAGGGCCAGACACTGAAGCTTTCTTT
CDR3 length: 13
J gene: TRBJ1-1
V gene: TRBV30
D gene: .

CDR3 protein: CASSFRGSGTEAFF
CDR3 DNA: TGTGCCAGCAGTTTCAGGGGGAGCGGGACTGAAGCTTTCTTT
CDR3 length: 14
J gene: TRBJ1-1
V gene: TRBV27
D gene: TRBD1

CDR3 protein: CASSLFGISTEAFF
CDR3 DNA: TGTGCCAGCAGCTTATTCGGGATTTCCACTGAAGCTTTCTTT
CDR3 length: 14
J gene: TRBJ1-1
V gene: TRBV7-9
D gene: .

CDR3 protein: CASSLPRTGGNTEAFF
CDR3 DNA: TGTGCCAGCAGTTTACCCCGGACAGGGGGGAACACTGAAGCTTTCTTT
CDR3 length: 16
J gene: TRBJ1-1
V gene: TRBV28
D gene: TRBD1

CDR3 protein: CASSLLQGQGQETQYF
CDR3 DNA: TGTGCCAGCTCACTGCTCCAAGGACAGGGCCAAGAGACCCAGTACTTC
CDR3 length: 16
J gene: TRBJ2-5
V gene: TRBV18
D gene: TRBD1

CDR3 protein: CATLKQGGGELFF
CDR3 DNA: TGTGCCACGTTGAAACAGGGGGGCGGGGAGCTGTTTTTT
CDR3 length: 13
J gene: TRBJ2-2
V gene: TRBV28
D gene: TRBD1

CDR3 protein: CASSRSGEQYF
CDR3 DNA: TGTGCCAGTAGTCGTAGCGGGGAGCAGTACTTC
CDR3 length: 11
J gene: TRBJ2-7
V gene: TRBV19
D gene: TRBD2

CDR3 protein: CASSFAGTGGEKLFF
CDR3 DNA: TGTGCCAGCTCATTCGCCGGGACAGGGGGCGAAAAACTGTTTTTT
CDR3 length: 15
J gene: TRBJ1-4
V gene: TRBV18
D gene: TRBD1

CDR3 protein: CASSVTSASTDTQYF
CDR3 DNA: TGTGCCAGCAGCGTTACTAGCGCGAGCACAGATACGCAGTATTTT
CDR3 length: 15
J gene: TRBJ2-3
V gene: TRBV9
D gene: TRBD2

CDR3 protein: CASSLVRGDGYEQYF
CDR3 DNA: TGTGCCAGCAGCCTCGTTCGAGGTGACGGCTACGAGCAGTACTTC
CDR3 length: 15
J gene: TRBJ2-7
V gene: TRBV7-2
D gene: .

CDR3 protein: CASSQLEWEQYF
CDR3 DNA: TGTGCCAGCAGCCAGCTGGAGTGGGAGCAGTACTTC
CDR3 length: 12
J gene: TRBJ2-7
V gene: TRBV7-9
D gene: .

CDR3 protein: CASSLGRTVEAFF
CDR3 DNA: TGTGCCAGCAGCTTGGGGAGGACAGTTGAAGCTTTCTTT
CDR3 length: 13
J gene: TRBJ1-1
V gene: TRBV5-6
D gene: .

CDR3 protein: CASSNRESEQYF
CDR3 DNA: TGTGCCAGCAGCAACAGGGAAAGCGAGCAGTACTTC
CDR3 length: 12
J gene: TRBJ2-7
V gene: TRBV5-6
D gene: .